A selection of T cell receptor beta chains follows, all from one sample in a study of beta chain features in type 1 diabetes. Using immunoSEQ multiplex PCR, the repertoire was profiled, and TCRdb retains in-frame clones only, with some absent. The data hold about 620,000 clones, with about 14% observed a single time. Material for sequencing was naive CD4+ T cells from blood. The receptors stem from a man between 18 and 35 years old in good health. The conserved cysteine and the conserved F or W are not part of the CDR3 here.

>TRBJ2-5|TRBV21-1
ASSKARGQGRLETQY
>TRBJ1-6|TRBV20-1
SAREHEPLH
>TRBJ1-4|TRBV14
ASSQRGGVGEKLF
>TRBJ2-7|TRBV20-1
SAKSTEQY
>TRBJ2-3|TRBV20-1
SASRSAQY
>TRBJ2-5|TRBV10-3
AISWDPRNRETQY
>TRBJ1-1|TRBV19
ASSIVVNTEAF
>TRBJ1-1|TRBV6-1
ASSSTWGGTEAF
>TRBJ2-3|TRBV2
ASSDLVRQAGTDTQY
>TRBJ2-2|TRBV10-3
AIRKTGQGANTGELF
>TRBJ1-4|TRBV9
ASSVGQGSEKLF
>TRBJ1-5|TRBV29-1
SVVENSNQPQH
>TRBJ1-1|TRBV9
ASSGEGRGPEAF
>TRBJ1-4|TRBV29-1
SVKTGGTPGKLF
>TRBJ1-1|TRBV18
ASSSDLNTEAF
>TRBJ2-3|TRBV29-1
SVGPRLTDTQY
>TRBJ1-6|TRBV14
ASSQELGRTYNSPLH
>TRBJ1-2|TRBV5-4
ASSLRAGTGFYGYT
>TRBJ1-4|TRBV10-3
AISDRDSNEKLF
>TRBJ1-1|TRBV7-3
ASSLGTRTSGTEAF
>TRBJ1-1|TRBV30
AWSVMRQNTEAF
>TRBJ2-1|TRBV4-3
ASSQEHRPILNEQF
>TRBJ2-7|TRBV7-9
ACGVAGGSTYEQY
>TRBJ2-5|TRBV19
ASSMGKGARETQY
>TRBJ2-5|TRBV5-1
ASSPRQLQETQY
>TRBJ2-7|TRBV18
ASSPGQSFLGEQY
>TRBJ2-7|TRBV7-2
ASSLVRERSYEQY
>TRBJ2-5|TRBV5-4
ASSSPTTRRGETQY
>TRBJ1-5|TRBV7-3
ASSRQGAGQPQH
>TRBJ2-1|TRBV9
ASSPTPGVYNEQF
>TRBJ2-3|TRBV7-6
ASSSRVWGTDTQY
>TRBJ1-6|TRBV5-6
ASRLGGIHNSPLH
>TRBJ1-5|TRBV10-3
ATRTTGNNQPQH
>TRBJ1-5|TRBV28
ASSSSGVGNQPQH
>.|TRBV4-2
ASSQEDRYEQY
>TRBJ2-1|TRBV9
ASSVVGDSYNEQF
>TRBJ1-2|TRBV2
ASLLAAQPFYGYT
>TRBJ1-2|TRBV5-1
ASSLYEGNYGYT
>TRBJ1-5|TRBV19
ATGQGALSNQPQH
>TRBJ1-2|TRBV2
ASTMGQAGLNYGYT
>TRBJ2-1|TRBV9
ASSAGLAALRSSYNEQF
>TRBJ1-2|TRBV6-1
ASSEGGTVYGYT
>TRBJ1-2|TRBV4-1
ASSQPSYGYT
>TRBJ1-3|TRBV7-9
ASSLGEGRFAGNTIY
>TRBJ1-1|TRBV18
ASSPQGVGTEAF
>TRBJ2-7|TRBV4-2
ASSQERSYEQY
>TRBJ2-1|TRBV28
ASSSQGLAGYEQF